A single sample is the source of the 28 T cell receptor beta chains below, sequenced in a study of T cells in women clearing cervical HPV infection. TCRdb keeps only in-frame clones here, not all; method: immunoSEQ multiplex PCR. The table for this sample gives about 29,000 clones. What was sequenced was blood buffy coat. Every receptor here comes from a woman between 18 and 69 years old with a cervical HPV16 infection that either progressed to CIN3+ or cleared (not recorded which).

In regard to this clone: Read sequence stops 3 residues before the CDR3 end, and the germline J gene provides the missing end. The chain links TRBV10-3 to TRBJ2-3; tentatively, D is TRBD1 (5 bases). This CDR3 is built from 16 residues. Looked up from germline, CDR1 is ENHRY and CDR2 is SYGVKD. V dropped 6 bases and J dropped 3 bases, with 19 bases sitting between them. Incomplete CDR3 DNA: TGTGCCATCAGCCCTGTGGTCCCTCGACAGACAGATACG. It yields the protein CAISPVVPRQTDT. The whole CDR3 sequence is CAISPVVPRQTDTQYF.

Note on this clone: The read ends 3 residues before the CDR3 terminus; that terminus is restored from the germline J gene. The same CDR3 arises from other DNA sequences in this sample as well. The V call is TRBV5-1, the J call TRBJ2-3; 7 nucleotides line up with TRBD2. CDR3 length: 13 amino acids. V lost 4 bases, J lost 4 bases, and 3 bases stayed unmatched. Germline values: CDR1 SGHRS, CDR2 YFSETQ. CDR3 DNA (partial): TGCGCCAGCAGCCCTGGGGGGGCAGATACG. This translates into CASSPGGADT. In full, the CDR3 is CASSPGGADTQYF.

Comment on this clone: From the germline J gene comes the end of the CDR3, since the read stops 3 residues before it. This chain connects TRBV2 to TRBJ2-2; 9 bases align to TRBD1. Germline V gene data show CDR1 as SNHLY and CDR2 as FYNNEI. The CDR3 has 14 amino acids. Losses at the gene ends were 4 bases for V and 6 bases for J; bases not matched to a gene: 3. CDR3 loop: CASSAGTGSGELFF. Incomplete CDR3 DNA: TGTGCCAGCAGTGCCGGGACAGGGTCCGGGGAG.

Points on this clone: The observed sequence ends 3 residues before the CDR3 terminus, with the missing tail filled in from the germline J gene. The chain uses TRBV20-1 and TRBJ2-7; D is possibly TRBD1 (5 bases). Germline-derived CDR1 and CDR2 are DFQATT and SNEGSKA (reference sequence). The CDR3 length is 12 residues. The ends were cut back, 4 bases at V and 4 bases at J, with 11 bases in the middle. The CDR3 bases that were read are TGCAGTGCTACAGACAGAACATACGAG. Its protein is CSATDRTYE. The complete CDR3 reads CSATDRTYEQYF.

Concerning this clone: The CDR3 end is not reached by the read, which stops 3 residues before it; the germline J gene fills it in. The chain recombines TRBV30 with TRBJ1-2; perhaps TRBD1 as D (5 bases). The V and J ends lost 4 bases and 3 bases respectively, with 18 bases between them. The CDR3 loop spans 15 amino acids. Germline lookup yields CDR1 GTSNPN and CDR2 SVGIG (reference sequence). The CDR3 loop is CAWNRGNGQHYGYTF. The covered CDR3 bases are TGTGCCTGGAACCGAGGGAACGGACAACACTATGGC.

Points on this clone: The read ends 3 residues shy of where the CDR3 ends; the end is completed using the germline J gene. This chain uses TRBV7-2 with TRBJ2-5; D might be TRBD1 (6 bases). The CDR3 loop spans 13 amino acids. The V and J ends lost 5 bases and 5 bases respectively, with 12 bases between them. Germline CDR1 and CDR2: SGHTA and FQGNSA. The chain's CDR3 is CASSTNRDETQYF. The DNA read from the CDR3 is TGTGCCAGCAGCACAAACAGGGATGAGACC.

The covered CDR3 bases are TGTGCCAGCAGCCTGGACAGAGCTGAAAAG. This gives the protein CASSLDRAEK. The CDR3 reads in full as CASSLDRAEKLFF. J is TRBJ2-2 and V is TRBV11-1, with D possibly being TRBD1 (6 bases). The CDR3 end falls 3 residues outside the read, so it is completed with the germline J gene. The CDR3 spans 13 residues. Germline V gene lookup returns CDR1 SGHAT and CDR2 FQDESV (reference sequence).

The CDR3 sequence: CASSQTSSAGANVLTF. The covered CDR3 bases are TGTGCCAGCAGCCAAACTAGCTCAGCTGGGGCCAACGTC. The V gene is TRBV12-3 or TRBV12-4, the J gene TRBJ2-6; possible D gene TRBD2, 6 bases. The CDR3 is cut off 3 residues early in the read; its end comes from the germline J gene. V was pared by 6 bases and J by 2 bases, with 14 bases between. This CDR3 has 16 amino acids.

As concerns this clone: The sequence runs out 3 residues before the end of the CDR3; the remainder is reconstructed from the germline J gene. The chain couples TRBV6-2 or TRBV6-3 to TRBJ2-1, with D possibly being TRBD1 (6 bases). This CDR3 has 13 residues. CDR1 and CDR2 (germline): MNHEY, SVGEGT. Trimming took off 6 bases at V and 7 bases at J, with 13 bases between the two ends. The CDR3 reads CASSNGQMNEQFF. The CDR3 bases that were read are TGTGCCAGCAGCAATGGACAGATGAATGAG.

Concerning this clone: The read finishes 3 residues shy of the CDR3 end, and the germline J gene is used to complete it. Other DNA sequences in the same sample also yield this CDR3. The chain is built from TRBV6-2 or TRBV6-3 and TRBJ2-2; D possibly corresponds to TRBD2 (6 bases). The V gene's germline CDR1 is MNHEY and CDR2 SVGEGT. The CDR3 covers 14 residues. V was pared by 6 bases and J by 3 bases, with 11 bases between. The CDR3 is CASSPGTHTGELFF. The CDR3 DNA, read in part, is TGTGCCAGCAGCCCAGGGACTCACACCGGGGAG.

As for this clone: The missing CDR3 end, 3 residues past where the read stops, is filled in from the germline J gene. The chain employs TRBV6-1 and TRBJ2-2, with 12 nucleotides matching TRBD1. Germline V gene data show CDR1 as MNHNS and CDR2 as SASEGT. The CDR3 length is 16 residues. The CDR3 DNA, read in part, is TGTGCCAGCAGTGGCCTCCCGGGACAGGGGGCGAATAAG. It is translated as CASSGLPGQGANK. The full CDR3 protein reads CASSGLPGQGANKLFF.

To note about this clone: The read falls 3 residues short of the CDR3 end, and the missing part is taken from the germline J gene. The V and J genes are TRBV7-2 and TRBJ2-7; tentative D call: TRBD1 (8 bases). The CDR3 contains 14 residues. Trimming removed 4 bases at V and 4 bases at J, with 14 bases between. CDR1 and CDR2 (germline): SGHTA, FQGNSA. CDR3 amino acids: CASSWTGREYEQYF. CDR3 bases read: TGTGCCAGCAGCTGGACAGGGAGGGAGTACGAG.

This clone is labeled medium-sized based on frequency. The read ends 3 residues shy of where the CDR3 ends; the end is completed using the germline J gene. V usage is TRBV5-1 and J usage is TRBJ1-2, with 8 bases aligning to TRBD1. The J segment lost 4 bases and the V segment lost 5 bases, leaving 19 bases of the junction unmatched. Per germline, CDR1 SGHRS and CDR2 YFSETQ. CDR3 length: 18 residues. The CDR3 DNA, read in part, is TGCGCCAGCAGTTCCTGGTATTCGACCGGGACAGGAGCCTATGGC. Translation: CASSSWYSTGTGAYG. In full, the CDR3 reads CASSSWYSTGTGAYGYTF.

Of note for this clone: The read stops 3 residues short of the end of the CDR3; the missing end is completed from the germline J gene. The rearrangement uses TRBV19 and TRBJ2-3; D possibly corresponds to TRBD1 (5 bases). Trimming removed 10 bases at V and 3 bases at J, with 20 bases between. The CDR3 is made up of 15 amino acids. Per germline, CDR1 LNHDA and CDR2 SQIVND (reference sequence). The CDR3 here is CATQTRVKGTDTQYF. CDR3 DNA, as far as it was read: TGTGCCACACAGACCAGGGTAAAAGGGACAGATACG.

This CDR3 is CASSLGLYNEQFF. The sequenced part of the CDR3 DNA is TGTGCCAGCAGCCTGGGACTCTACAATGAG. The rearrangement links TRBV13 to TRBJ2-1, with D possibly being TRBD2 (6 bases). The read comes to an end 3 residues before the CDR3 does, leaving the germline J gene to fill in the end. The CDR3 loop spans 13 amino acids. The V and J ends lost 5 bases and 3 bases respectively, with 8 bases between them. Germline CDR1 is PRHDT and CDR2 is FYEKMQ (reference sequence).

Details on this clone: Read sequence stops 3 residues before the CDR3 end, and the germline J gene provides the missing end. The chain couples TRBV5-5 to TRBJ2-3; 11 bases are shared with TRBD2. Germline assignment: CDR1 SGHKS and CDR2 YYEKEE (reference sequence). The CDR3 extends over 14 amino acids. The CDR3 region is CASSFQTSGVTQYF. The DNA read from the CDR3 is TGTGCCAGCAGCTTCCAGACTAGCGGGGTAACG.

CDR3 region: CSATRIAGNEKLFF. The CDR3 bases that were read are TGCAGTGCTACACGTATTGCAGGGAACGAAAAA. The chain employs TRBV20-1 and TRBJ1-4; D is perhaps TRBD1 (5 bases). The CDR3 end is not reached by the read, which stops 3 residues before it; the germline J gene fills it in. The germline V gene encodes CDR1 DFQATT and CDR2 SNEGSKA (reference sequence). This CDR3 is built from 14 residues. Trimming removed 4 bases from V and 8 bases from J, with 17 bases in between.

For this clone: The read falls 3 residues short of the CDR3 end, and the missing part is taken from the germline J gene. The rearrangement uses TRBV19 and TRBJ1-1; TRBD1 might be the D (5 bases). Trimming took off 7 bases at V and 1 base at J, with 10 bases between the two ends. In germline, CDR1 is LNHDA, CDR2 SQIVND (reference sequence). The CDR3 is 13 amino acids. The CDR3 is CASKTGGNTEAFF. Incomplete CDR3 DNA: TGTGCCAGTAAAACGGGGGGGAACACTGAA.

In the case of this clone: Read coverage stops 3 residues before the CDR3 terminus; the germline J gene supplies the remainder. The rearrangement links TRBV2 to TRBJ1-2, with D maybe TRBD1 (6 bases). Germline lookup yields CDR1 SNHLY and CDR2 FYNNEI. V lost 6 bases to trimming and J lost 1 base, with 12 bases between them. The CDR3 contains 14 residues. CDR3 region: CASRDSGNNYGYTF. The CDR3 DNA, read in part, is TGTGCCAGCAGGGACAGCGGAAATAACTATGGC.

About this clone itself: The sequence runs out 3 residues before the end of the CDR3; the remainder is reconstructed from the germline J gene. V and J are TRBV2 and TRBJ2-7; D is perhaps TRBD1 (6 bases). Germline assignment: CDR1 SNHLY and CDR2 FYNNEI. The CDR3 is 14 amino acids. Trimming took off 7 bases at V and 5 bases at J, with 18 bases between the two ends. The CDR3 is CASIVKQGWDEQYF. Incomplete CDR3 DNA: TGTGCCAGCATCGTAAAGCAGGGGTGGGACGAG.

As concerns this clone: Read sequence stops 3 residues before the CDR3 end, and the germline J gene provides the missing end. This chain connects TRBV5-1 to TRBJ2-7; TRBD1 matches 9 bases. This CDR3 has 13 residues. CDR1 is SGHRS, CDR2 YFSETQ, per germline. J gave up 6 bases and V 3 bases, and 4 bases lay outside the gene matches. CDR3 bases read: TGCGCCAGCAGCTGGGGACAGGGCGGCGAG. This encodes CASSWGQGGE. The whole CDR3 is CASSWGQGGEQYF.

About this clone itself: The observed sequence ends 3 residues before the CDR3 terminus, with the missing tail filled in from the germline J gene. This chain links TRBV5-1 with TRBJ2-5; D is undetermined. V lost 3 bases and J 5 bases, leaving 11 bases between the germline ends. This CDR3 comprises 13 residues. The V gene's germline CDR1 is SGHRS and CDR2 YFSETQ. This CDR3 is CASSSGIGETQYF. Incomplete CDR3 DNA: TGCGCCAGCAGCTCCGGAATCGGGGAGACC.

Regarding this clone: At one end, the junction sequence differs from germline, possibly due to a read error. The sequenced CDR3 bases are TGTGCCAGCGGTTTAAGGGACTACCGGGAGGGGAATGAG. It translates to CASGLRDYREGNE. The complete CDR3 protein is CASGLRDYREGNEQFF. The V gene is TRBV12-3 or TRBV12-4, the J gene TRBJ2-1, with TRBD2 identical over 8 bases. The read terminates 3 residues ahead of where the CDR3 ends, so the germline J gene completes it. This CDR3 region has 16 residues.

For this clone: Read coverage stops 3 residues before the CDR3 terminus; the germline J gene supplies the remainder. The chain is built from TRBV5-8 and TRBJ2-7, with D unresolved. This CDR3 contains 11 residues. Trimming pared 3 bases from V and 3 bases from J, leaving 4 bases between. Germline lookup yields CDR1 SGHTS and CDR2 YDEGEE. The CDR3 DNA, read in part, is TGTGCCAGCAGCTCCTACTACGAG. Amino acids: CASSSYYE. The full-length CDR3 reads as CASSSYYEQYF.

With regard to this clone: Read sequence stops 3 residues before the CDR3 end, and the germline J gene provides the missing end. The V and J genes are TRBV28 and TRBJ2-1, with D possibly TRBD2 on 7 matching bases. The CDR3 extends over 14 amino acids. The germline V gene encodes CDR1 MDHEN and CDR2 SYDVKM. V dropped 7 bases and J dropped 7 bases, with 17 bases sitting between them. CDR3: CASKGLGGGNEQFF. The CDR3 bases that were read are TGTGCCAGCAAAGGACTAGGGGGGGGAAATGAG.

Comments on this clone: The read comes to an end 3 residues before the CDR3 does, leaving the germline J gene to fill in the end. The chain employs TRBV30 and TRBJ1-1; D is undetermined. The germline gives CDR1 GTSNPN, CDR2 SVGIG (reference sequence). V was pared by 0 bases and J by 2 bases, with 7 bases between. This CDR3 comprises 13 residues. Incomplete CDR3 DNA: TGTGCCTGGAGTGTCTTAGATAACACTGAA. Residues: CAWSVLDNTE. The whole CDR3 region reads CAWSVLDNTEAFF.

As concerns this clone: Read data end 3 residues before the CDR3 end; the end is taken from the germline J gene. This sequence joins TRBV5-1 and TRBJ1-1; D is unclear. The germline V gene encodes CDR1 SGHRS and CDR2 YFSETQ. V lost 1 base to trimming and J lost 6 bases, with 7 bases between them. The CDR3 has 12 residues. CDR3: CASSLPGSEAFF. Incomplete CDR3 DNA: TGCGCCAGCAGCTTGCCGGGTTCTGAA.

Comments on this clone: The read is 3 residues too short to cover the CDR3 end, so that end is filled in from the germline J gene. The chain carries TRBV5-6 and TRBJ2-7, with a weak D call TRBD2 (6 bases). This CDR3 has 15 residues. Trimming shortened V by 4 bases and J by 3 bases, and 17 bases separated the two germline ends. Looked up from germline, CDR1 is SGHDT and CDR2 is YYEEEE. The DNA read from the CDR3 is TGTGCCAGCAGCGCGGGGTTTTCCCCCTACTACGAG. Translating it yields CASSAGFSPYYE. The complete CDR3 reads CASSAGFSPYYEQYF.